One sample yielded the 18 T cell receptor beta chains listed below, sequenced in a study of neurological immune-mediated disorders. TCRdb itself ran the 5' RACE reads through MiXCR, one entry per CDR3 protein. The table records 40,000 or so distinct CDR3 sequences, more than 4.5% of them present only once. Sequencing was done on a sample of CD4+ T cells from blood. These receptors all come from a man aged 18 to 35 in good health.

This clonotype came up many times. The CDR3 DNA sequence: TGCGCCAGCAGCCAAGACTGGGGGTCCGGAAACACCATATATTTT. This sequence encodes CASSQDWGSGNTIYF. V is TRBV4-1 and J is TRBJ1-3; maybe TRBD1 (5 bases). Trimming left V 0 bases short and J 4 bases short, with 10 bases between. The CDR3 loop spans 15 amino acids. Germline V lookup: CDR1 MGHRA, CDR2 YSYEKL.

This clonotype has at least ten counts. The chain combines TRBV6-5 with TRBJ1-4, with a tentative D call TRBD1 (5 bases). This CDR3 has 15 amino acids. In germline, CDR1 is MNHEY, CDR2 SVGAGI. V lost 5 bases to trimming and J lost 5 bases, with 15 bases between them. Here the CDR3 DNA reads TGTGCCAGCAGTACCCTCGGGGCAGGGAATGAAAAACTGTTTTTT. Protein product: CASSTLGAGNEKLFF.

This clonotype has at least ten counts. V and J are TRBV29-1 and TRBJ2-2; D call uncertain. V was cut by 3 bases and J by 2 bases, with 10 bases left in between. There are 14 residues in the CDR3. Per germline, CDR1 SQVTM and CDR2 ANQGSEA. CDR3 DNA sequence: TGCAGCGTTGAGAAGAGTCTAAACACCGGGGAGCTGTTTTTT. Amino acids: CSVEKSLNTGELFF.

This clonotype was detected ten times or more. The J gene is TRBJ1-4, the V gene TRBV20-1; 7 bases are shared with TRBD1. The CDR3 loop spans 18 amino acids. V lost 6 bases to trimming and J lost 6 bases; unmatched junction nucleotides: 22. Per germline, CDR1 DFQATT and CDR2 SNEGSKA (reference sequence). The CDR3 spells CSADTRQGGAGEDEKLFF. Written as DNA, the CDR3 is TGCAGTGCGGACACACGACAGGGTGGCGCCGGTGAGGATGAAAAACTGTTTTTT.

The V call is TRBV6-1, the J call TRBJ2-2, with a weak D call TRBD1 (6 bases). The germline V gene encodes CDR1 MNHNS and CDR2 SASEGT. The CDR3 runs 10 residues. The V gene lost 6 bases and the J gene lost 13 bases, with 9 bases spanning the gap. CDR3 loop: CASRLRGLFF. The CDR3 DNA reads as TGTGCCAGCAGACTCAGGGGGCTGTTTTTT.

The chain couples TRBV5-1 to TRBJ1-3; 7 bases line up with TRBD1. Germline V CDR1 and CDR2: SGHRS, YFSETQ. With V trimmed by 0 bases and J by 1 base, 7 bases remained unmatched. The CDR3 totals 17 residues. CDR3 in amino acids: CASSLDGAGGSGNTIYF. The CDR3 DNA sequence: TGCGCCAGCAGCTTGGATGGGGCAGGGGGTTCTGGAAACACCATATATTTT. Based on the CDR3 plus reference TRBV5-1 and TRBJ1-3, the full variable domain is KAGVTQTPRYLIKTRGQQVTLSCSPISGHRSVSWYQQTPGQGLQFLFEYFSETQRNKGNFPGRFSGRQFSNSRSEMNVSTLELGDSALYLCASSLDGAGGSGNTIYFGEGSWLTVV.

This clonotype was seen repeatedly, ten times or more. This rearrangement joins TRBV3-1 to TRBJ1-1, with 9 bases that match TRBD1. CDR1 is LGHDT, CDR2 YNNKEL, per germline (reference sequence). CDR3 length: 15 amino acids. Trimming removed 4 bases from V and 1 base from J; junction bases left unmatched: 4. In DNA form, the CDR3 reads TGTGCCAGCAGCCCCCGGGACAGGGAGAACACTGAAGCTTTCTTT. This gives the protein CASSPRDRENTEAFF.

This clonotype was observed at least ten times. V usage is TRBV5-1 and J usage is TRBJ2-1, with D tentatively TRBD2 (7 bases). CDR3 size: 16 residues. Trimming took 9 bases from V and 6 from J, leaving 25 bases between them. Looked up from germline, CDR1 is SGHRS and CDR2 is YFSETQ. The CDR3 here is CATQKGGGLSSNEQFF. CDR3 coding DNA: TGCGCCACCCAAAAAGGAGGGGGACTATCGTCCAATGAGCAGTTCTTC.

This clonotype was counted many times. V is TRBV12-3 or TRBV12-4 and J is TRBJ1-6; D remains ambiguous. The CDR3 sequence is 14 residues long. The V end lost 4 bases, the J end lost 7 bases, and 11 bases lay between the germline ends. The CDR3 DNA sequence: TGTGCCAGCAGTTATCGGGCGCAGAATTCACCCCTCCACTTT. Its protein is CASSYRAQNSPLHF.

This clonotype was seen at least ten times. This sequence joins TRBV10-3 and TRBJ1-5, with D possibly matching TRBD1 (5 bases). Germline loops: CDR1 ENHRY, CDR2 SYGVKD. V dropped 5 bases and J dropped 0 bases, with 8 bases sitting between them. This CDR3 contains 14 residues. CDR3 DNA sequence: TGTGCCATCAGTCCTCAGGGTAGCAATCAGCCCCAGCATTTT. Its translation: CAISPQGSNQPQHF.

This clonotype was seen many times. The chain has TRBV29-1 and TRBJ2-2, with 11 bases identical to TRBD1. The length of the CDR3 is 17 residues. V was pared by 7 bases and J by 2 bases, with 12 bases of the junction left unmatched. In germline, CDR1 is SQVTM, CDR2 ANQGSEA. This CDR3 is CSARRSGTGGNTGELFF. As DNA, the CDR3 is TGCAGCGCCCGACGTTCCGGGACAGGGGGTAACACCGGGGAGCTGTTTTTT.

Many counts were recorded for this clonotype. The chain is built from TRBV27 and TRBJ2-7, with D perhaps matching TRBD1 or TRBD2 (6 bases each). The CDR3 runs 15 residues. The ends were cut back, 4 bases at V and 4 bases at J, with 17 bases in the middle. Germline CDR1 and CDR2: MNHEY and SMNVEV (reference sequence). CDR3 region: CASSSRDTGGYEQYF. The CDR3 nucleotides are TGTGCCAGCAGTTCCCGGGACACCGGAGGGTACGAGCAGTACTTC.

This clonotype was recorded many times. The V gene is TRBV2, the J gene TRBJ2-7; D is undetermined. Per the germline V gene, CDR1 is SNHLY and CDR2 is FYNNEI. Deletions cut 8 bases from V and 5 bases from J, with 10 bases between. There are 11 residues in the CDR3. Written as DNA, the CDR3 is TGTGCCAGCCCCCGAGGAGACGAGCAGTACTTC. This encodes CASPRGDEQYF.

Many counts were recorded for this clonotype. This sequence joins TRBV5-1 and TRBJ2-3; D is tentatively TRBD1 or TRBD2 (5 bases each). The V and J ends lost 4 bases and 4 bases respectively, with 10 bases between them. The CDR3 has 13 amino acids. Germline assignment: CDR1 SGHRS and CDR2 YFSETQ. The chain's CDR3 is CASSTTGPDTQYF. Here the CDR3 DNA reads TGCGCCAGCAGCACGACGGGGCCAGATACGCAGTATTTT.

This clonotype was found many times. The chain combines TRBV3-1 with TRBJ2-3, with D uncertain. The germline CDR1 and CDR2 sequences are LGHDT and YNNKEL (reference sequence). V was shortened by 0 bases and J by 5 bases, with 15 bases between the two germline ends. This CDR3 has 16 residues. The CDR3 DNA follows: TGTGCCAGCAGCCAAGAGTCCGTAATCTCGGGAGATACGCAGTATTTT. Its protein product is CASSQESVISGDTQYF.

This clonotype was recorded many times. The V gene is TRBV5-1, the J gene TRBJ2-7; no reliable D call. V was cut by 0 bases and J by 3 bases, with 7 bases left in between. CDR1 is SGHRS and CDR2 is YFSETQ in the germline V gene. The CDR3 is 13 residues long. CDR3 residues: CASSLDGLYEQYF. The DNA of the CDR3 is TGCGCCAGCAGCTTGGATGGTCTCTACGAGCAGTACTTC.

This clonotype occurred many times. V gene TRBV11-2 combines with J gene TRBJ2-7; the match to TRBD2 covers 8 bases. Trimming removed 7 bases from V and 1 base from J; junction bases left unmatched: 9. The CDR3 is 15 amino acids. CDR1 and CDR2 from the germline V gene are SGHAT and FQNNGV. CDR3 amino acids: CASMEAVAGSYEQYF. CDR3 DNA: TGTGCCAGCATGGAGGCGGTAGCGGGGTCCTACGAGCAGTACTTC.

In its sample, this clonotype was seen many times. The chain uses TRBV20-1 and TRBJ2-2; 8 bases match TRBD2. The CDR3 extends over 16 amino acids. Germline values: CDR1 DFQATT, CDR2 SNEGSKA (reference sequence). With V trimmed by 3 bases and J by 3 bases, 9 bases remained unmatched. CDR3 amino acids: CSARVPGGPDTGELFF. In DNA, the CDR3 is TGCAGTGCTAGGGTACCGGGGGGGCCCGACACCGGGGAGCTGTTTTTT.